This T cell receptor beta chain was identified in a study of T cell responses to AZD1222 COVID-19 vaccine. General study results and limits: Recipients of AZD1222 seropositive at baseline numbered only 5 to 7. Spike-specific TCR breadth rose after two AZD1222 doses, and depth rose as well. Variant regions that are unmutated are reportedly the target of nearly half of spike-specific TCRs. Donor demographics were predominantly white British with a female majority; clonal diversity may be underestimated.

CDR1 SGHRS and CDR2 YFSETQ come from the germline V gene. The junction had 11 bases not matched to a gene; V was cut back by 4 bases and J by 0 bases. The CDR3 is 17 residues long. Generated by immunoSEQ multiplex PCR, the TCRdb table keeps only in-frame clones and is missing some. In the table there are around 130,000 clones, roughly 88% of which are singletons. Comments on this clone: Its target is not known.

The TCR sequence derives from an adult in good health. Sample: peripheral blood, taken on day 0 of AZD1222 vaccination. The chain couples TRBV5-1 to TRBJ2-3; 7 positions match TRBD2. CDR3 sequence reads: CASSQISGLGSTDTQYF. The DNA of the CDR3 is TGCGCCAGCAGCCAGATTTCCGGACTAGGGAGCACAGATACGCAGTATTTT.